The rows below give T cell receptor beta chains drawn from one sample of a study of chemoradiotherapy in HPV16-positive cancers. This table comes from immunoSEQ multiplex PCR, and its TCRdb copy is limited to in-frame clones, with some not included. The table shows approximately 32,000 clones, with around 80% occurring only once. The material was blood, obtained from a patient who underwent chemoradiotherapy. These TCRs come from a human donor with HPV-associated anogenital cancer. Both conserved end residues are part of each CDR3. The D gene is left open where the match is weak. A clone size is listed for some rows: how often the clone was seen (once, few, many), or a class if it is expanded.

-	few	TRBV5-4	TRBJ2-7	TGTGCCAGCAGCCCGACCCCATACTACGAGCAGTACTTC	CASSPTPYYEQYF
-	-	TRBV21-1	TRBJ2-1	TGTGCCAGCAGCAAACCAGGGGGCAATGAGCAGTTCTTC	CASSKPGGNEQFF
-	-	TRBV15	TRBJ1-5	TGTGCCACCAGCCCGGACCGGTTAAGCAATCAGCCCCAGCATTTT	CATSPDRLSNQPQHF
TRBD1	-	TRBV5-1	TRBJ1-2	TGCGCCAGCAGCTACGACAGGGCGAAAGGCTACACCTTC	CASSYDRAKGYTF
TRBD1	once	TRBV4-1	TRBJ2-2	TGCGCCAGCAGCGACCGACAGGGGAACGGGGAGCTGTTTTTT	CASSDRQGNGELFF
-	-	TRBV7-9	TRBJ1-1	TGTGCCAGCAGCGCCTTTGATGAAGCTTTCTTT	CASSAFDEAFF
TRBD2	once	TRBV5-6	TRBJ2-1	TGTGCCAGCAGCTTGGCGGTAGTAGCGGGGGGGCCTGGGCAGTTCTTC	CASSLAVVAGGPGQFF
-	-	TRBV11-2	TRBJ2-5	TGTGCCAGCAGCTTAGGCTTGGCCGGGCTCCAAGAGACCCAGTACTTC	CASSLGLAGLQETQYF
-	few	TRBV2	TRBJ2-7	TGTGCCGGAAAGGACCGTCCCCTGGGAGAGCAGTACTTC	CAGKDRPLGEQYF
-	-	TRBV28	TRBJ2-5	TGTGCCAGCAGTTTGCCTCTAGGTGAGACCCAGTACTTC	CASSLPLGETQYF
-	-	TRBV5-1	TRBJ1-2	TGCGCCAGCAGCTTCGTAGGGGCCGAGGGATACACCTTC	CASSFVGAEGYTF
-	few	TRBV30	TRBJ1-2	TGTGCCTGGAGTGTAGATTCAGGGGCCCAAGGCTACACCTTC	CAWSVDSGAQGYTF
-	-	TRBV2	TRBJ1-1	TGTGCCAGCAGTGAACAAGTGAGTGAAGCTTTCTTT	CASSEQVSEAFF
-	-	TRBV9	TRBJ2-1	TGTGCCAGCAGCGATATAACTTACAATGAGCAGTTCTTC	CASSDITYNEQFF
-	-	TRBV6-5	TRBJ1-2	TGTGCCAGCAGTCGAACCGGTGGCGGTCGGGGCTACACCTTC	CASSRTGGGRGYTF
-	-	TRBV6-1	TRBJ2-5	TGTGCCAGCAGTGACAGACAAGAGACCCAGTACTTC	CASSDRQETQYF
TRBD1	few	TRBV7-6	TRBJ1-4	TGTGCCAGCAGCAAAGGACAGGGGGCCATCGAAAAACTGTTTTTT	CASSKGQGAIEKLFF
-	few	TRBV2	TRBJ1-1	TGTGCCACCCCGCGACGGGACTCGAACACTGAAGCTTTCTTT	CATPRRDSNTEAFF
-	-	TRBV7-2	TRBJ1-1	TGTGCCAGTTCAAACACTGAAGCTTTCTTT	CASSNTEAFF
TRBD1	-	TRBV19	TRBJ1-1	TGTGCCAGTAGTTCACGGGACAGGGGACGGAACACTGAAGCTTTCTTT	CASSSRDRGRNTEAFF
-	once	TRBV4-3	TRBJ1-2	TGCGCCAGCAGCCAAGAGCTTTCGGCGGACTATGGCTACACCTTC	CASSQELSADYGYTF
TRBD2	few	TRBV5-1	TRBJ2-4	TGCGCCAGCAGCTTAGGGGGACTAGCAAACATTCAGTACTTC	CASSLGGLANIQYF
-	-	TRBV30	TRBJ2-7	TGTGCCTGGGATAGGACGGCACACGAGCAGTACTTC	CAWDRTAHEQYF
-	-	TRBV5-6	TRBJ2-3	TGTGCCAGCAGCCGGCTGGGTGCGGATACGCAGTATTTT	CASSRLGADTQYF
-	-	TRBV6-5	TRBJ1-1	TGTGCCAGCAGTCCTCTCGACGGATACGGAGCTTTCTTT	CASSPLDGYGAFF
-	few	TRBV9	TRBJ1-3	TGTGCCAGCAGCGTATCAGGTAGCCCTGGAAACACCATATATTTT	CASSVSGSPGNTIYF
-	few	TRBV5-6	TRBJ1-1	TGTGCCAGCAGCTTGTTGTACGGTAGGTCTGAAGCTTTCTTT	CASSLLYGRSEAFF
-	-	TRBV5-5	TRBJ1-2	TGTGCCAGCAGCTTAGGTCGCGACAGAATCTATGGCTACACCTTC	CASSLGRDRIYGYTF
TRBD1	-	TRBV5-6	TRBJ1-2	TGTGCCAGCAGCCGGGACAGGGGTGGCTACACCTTC	CASSRDRGGYTF
-	-	TRBV10-1	TRBJ1-2	TGCGCCAGCAGTCGGGATCAGGGAGGGGATGGCTACACCTTC	CASSRDQGGDGYTF
TRBD1	once	TRBV6-5	TRBJ1-6	TGTGCCAGCAGGCTCGGACAGGGAAATTCACCCCTCCACTTT	CASRLGQGNSPLHF
-	once	TRBV7-8	TRBJ1-5	TGTGCCAGCAGCTTAGTACAGTCGAATCAGCCCCAGCATTTT	CASSLVQSNQPQHF
-	few	TRBV19	TRBJ1-2	TGTGCCAGTAGTACCCGATCCTCCTATGGCTACACCTTC	CASSTRSSYGYTF
TRBD2	-	TRBV27	TRBJ2-1	TGTGCCAGCAGTTCGCCCGGACTAGACTCGAATGAGCAGTTCTTC	CASSSPGLDSNEQFF
-	-	TRBV18	TRBJ2-3	TGTGCCAGCTCACCGGCAACCACAGATACGCAGTATTTT	CASSPATTDTQYF
-	-	TRBV2	TRBJ2-2	TGTGCCAGCAGCCCCCCGGTTGGGGGACGGAACACCGGGGAGCTGTTTTTT	CASSPPVGGRNTGELFF
-	few	TRBV5-4	TRBJ2-7	TGTGCCAGCAGCTTGGGAGGCGGCCAGTACTTC	CASSLGGGQYF
-	-	TRBV4-1	TRBJ1-1	TGCGCCAGCCTGGCAGGGTCCAACACTGAAGCTTTCTTT	CASLAGSNTEAFF
TRBD2	-	TRBV11-2	TRBJ2-5	TGTGCCAGCGCCTCCTATGGGGGGCTAGCGGGGGGGCCGCGCGAGACCCAGTACTTC	CASASYGGLAGGPRETQYF
TRBD1	-	TRBV5-5	TRBJ1-6	TGTGCCAGCAGAGGACAGGGGGATTCACCCCTCCACTTT	CASRGQGDSPLHF
-	-	TRBV11-2	TRBJ1-3	TGTGCCAGCAGCCCTCGGTGGGCCTCTGGAAACACCATATATTTT	CASSPRWASGNTIYF
-	-	TRBV6-1	TRBJ1-5	TGTGCCAGCATGACCCTATCCCCGGGGCAGCCCCAGCATTTT	CASMTLSPGQPQHF
TRBD1	-	TRBV9	TRBJ2-7	TGTGCCAGCAGCGAGGGGACAGGAAAGACCTACGAGCAGTACTTC	CASSEGTGKTYEQYF
-	-	TRBV9	TRBJ1-2	TGTGCCAGCAGCGTAGAGGAGGGGACGGGCGGCTACACCTTC	CASSVEEGTGGYTF
-	-	TRBV15	TRBJ2-7	TGTGCCACCAGCAGAGATGGCGGGAACGAGCAGTACTTC	CATSRDGGNEQYF
-	few	TRBV7-9	TRBJ1-6	TGTGCCAGCAGCTTAGAGAGGGGAACCTCACCCCTCCACTTT	CASSLERGTSPLHF
-	few	TRBV20-1	TRBJ2-7	TGCAGTGCTAGGGAGGTATACGAGCAGTACTTC	CSAREVYEQYF
-	-	TRBV28	TRBJ1-5	TGTGCCAGCAGTTTGACTTTAGGGAGCAATCAGCCCCAGCATTTT	CASSLTLGSNQPQHF
-	-	TRBV5-5	TRBJ1-2	TGTGCCAGCAACCAACCGTCGGCGGGCTACACCTTC	CASNQPSAGYTF
TRBD2	-	TRBV11-2	TRBJ2-7	TGTGCCAGCAGCCCGACTAGCGGGGGGGCGGACGAGCAGTACTTC	CASSPTSGGADEQYF
TRBD2	-	TRBV7-3	TRBJ2-1	TGTGCCAGCAGCTTAAGTTTTAGCGGGGGGAATCACAATGAGCAGTTCTTC	CASSLSFSGGNHNEQFF
-	-	TRBV7-8	TRBJ2-5	TGTGCCAGCAGAACCAGGGGAGTAGAGACCCAGTACTTC	CASRTRGVETQYF
TRBD1	-	TRBV7-9	TRBJ2-5	TGTGCCAGCAAGGGGGGACAGGGACAAGAGACCCAGTACTTC	CASKGGQGQETQYF
-	-	TRBV6-6	TRBJ1-2	TGTGCCAGCAGTTTAGGGGGAGACTATGGCTACACCTTC	CASSLGGDYGYTF
TRBD1	-	TRBV7-8	TRBJ1-2	TGTGCCAGCACCCCCGACAGGGGCTATGGCTACACCTTC	CASTPDRGYGYTF
-	few	TRBV7-3	TRBJ2-3	TGTGCCAGCAGCTTAGGGTCAGCCGCCAGTGGGGATACGCAGTATTTT	CASSLGSAASGDTQYF
-	-	TRBV5-4	TRBJ2-1	TGTGCCAGCAGCTTATTGCAGGACTGGAATGAGCAGTTCTTC	CASSLLQDWNEQFF
-	few	TRBV14	TRBJ2-1	TGTGCCAGCAGCCGATCGGGGAACAATGAGCAGTTCTTC	CASSRSGNNEQFF
TRBD2	-	TRBV7-2	TRBJ2-7	TGTGCCAGCAGCTTAGGCGGGGGGGTGATCGAGCAGTACTTC	CASSLGGGVIEQYF